This T cell receptor beta chain was found in a study of regulatory dendritic cells for organ transplantation. The study's findings and limits: Between individuals, the alloreactive memory CD8+ T cell pool differed considerably.

CFSE-labeled sorted T cells met regulatory or mature dendritic cells for under 6 days. Trimming shortened V by 4 bases and J by 0 bases, and 14 bases separated the two germline ends. The CDR3 contains 16 residues. Germline loops: CDR1 SGHNT, CDR2 YYREEE (reference sequence). Sequencing was performed with immunoSEQ multiplex PCR; in TCRdb, only in-frame clones are kept and a portion is missing. The sample has 15,000 to 20,000 clones, around 85% seen once. Details on this clone: The antigen remains undetermined.

This chain links TRBV5-4 with TRBJ2-4; tentatively, D is TRBD1 (6 bases). Material for sequencing was memory CD4+ T cells from blood cultured with regulatory dendritic cells. The subset was: CD45RO+ memory T cells. This clonotype was sampled from a human donor in good health. The CDR3 spells CASSTGQLLAKNIQYF. DNA of the CDR3: TGTGCCAGCAGCACCGGACAGCTCCTAGCCAAAAACATTCAGTACTTC.